This TCR beta chain was observed in a study of T-cell memory formation after mild COVID-19 (dated by TCRdb to the early 2020s). Study-level background: TCR sequence clusters from the two donors were found to be largely donor specific. Two young, previously healthy adult volunteers, one female and one male, were included in the cohort. T-cell clones expanding and contracting after mild COVID-19 in a couple of donors were tracked by longitudinal TCRalpha and TCRbeta repertoire sequencing. What the work shows at the level of the full study, not this receptor alone: From day 15 to 85, contracting clones showed balanced CD4/CD8 phenotypes, whereas a second wave of clones that expanded from day 15 to 37 leaned towards CD4+. Contracting CD4+ clones were found mainly in CM and EM memory subsets, while CD8+ clones were enriched in EMRA. Only a couple of mild cases were covered by the study, and larger cohorts that include severe cases with pre-infection samples were considered necessary. The second-wave clones that peaked on day 37 were not confirmed to be SARS-CoV-2 specific. Some responding clones were found in pre-infection memory, which suggests that pre-existing cross-reactive memory T cells took part in the SARS-CoV-2 response.

This clonotype came up a few times. The clone's antigen remains unknown. Base qualities are not recorded, but no much larger clone differs from it by a single base. Ficoll-Paque density gradient centrifugation was used to isolate PBMCs. The instrument was an Illumina NovaSeq 6000. Using 5'RACE with constant-segment primers, TCRalpha and TCRbeta cDNA libraries were constructed, with sample barcodes and unique molecular identifiers added in the process. Trizol reagent was used to extract RNA from every sample. Libraries were amplified in two PCR steps, with a second sample barcode and Illumina TruSeq adapters added in the second step. Sequencing of the libraries was done on an Illumina NovaSeq, producing 2 x 150 bp paired-end reads. The source study handled its data this way. The reads were demultiplexed and collapsed into UMI-guided consensus sequences using migec v1.2.7. Using mixcr v2.1.11, UMI consensuses were aligned to TRA and TRB V and J templates and then assembled into clonotypes. Expanded or contracted clonotypes were those called significant by both edgeR and NoisET, with noise models trained on biological replicates. edgeR calls used a false discovery rate-adjusted p below 0.01 and a log2 fold-change threshold of 1. As an exploratory analysis of dynamics, max-normalized trajectories of the 1000 most abundant clonotypes were examined by PCA with hierarchical clustering. Separately sequenced CD4+ and CD8+ repertoires were used to assign the CD4 or CD8 phenotype of responding clones. TCRdb reanalyzed the raw reads on its own, using fastp at Q25 for trimming and MiXCR for clone calling, and kept in-frame beta chains. Each entry merges the rows of one CDR3 protein and shows their most common DNA and genes. None of the V and J calls come from the authors' own analysis; TCRdb made them. This sample lists roughly 120,000 distinct CDR3 sequences; approximately 16% were detected once. The top ten clones comprise approximately 15% of the sample.

The receptor was derived from an adult woman who had mild COVID-19 (a few samples of this study predate the infection). The sample titles of this study are shuffled in the database, so cell type and time point are left out; the donor was told from shared clones. The specimen sequenced was PBMCs or a T cell subset sorted from them (not recorded which).

The DNA sequence follows: TGCAGTGCTAGATCTGGTCCCGCGAACACTGAAGCTTTCTTT. This codes for CSARSGPANTEAFF. This receptor chain uses TRBV20-1 and TRBJ1-1; the D gene cannot be resolved reliably. Taken from cysteine to phenylalanine, the CDR3 has 14 residues. Of all the DNA, just the CDR3 is kept, 42 bases in frame from base 1. V loses 2 bases, J loses 1 base, and the germline ends lie 11 bases apart. Looking up the germline V gene (reference sequence) yields CDR1 DFQATT and CDR2 SNEGSKA.